This T cell receptor (beta chain) comes out of a study of blood T cell repertoires in COVID-19. Study information: Recovered Cohort 3 donors showed two negative PCRs, clearance, or symptom resolution.

Enrollees, roughly 18 to 89 years old, lived in fewer than 25 US areas. Repertoires were generated with immunoSEQ multiplex PCR, while TCRdb's copy carries only in-frame clones and drops some. The sample records fewer than 200,000 clones, around 86% being singletons. CDR3 size: 15 residues. The germline CDR1 and CDR2 sequences are KGHSH and LQKENI. V lost 0 bases and J lost 2, with 8 bases in between. The receptor's source is a woman aged 40-49 years in a cohort exposed to, infected with or recovered from COVID-19 (not recorded which). Sequenced sample: PBMCs or T cells enriched from blood (not recorded which). The chain uses TRBV18 and TRBJ2-1; no firm D call. CDR3 residues: CASSPPLHAYNEQFF. The CDR3 region has the DNA TGTGCCAGCTCACCACCACTGCACGCCTACAATGAGCAGTTCTTC.